The source of this T cell receptor (beta chain) is a study of cytomegalovirus exposure and HLA in healthy donors. Notes on the study in general: What TCR beta sequences reportedly achieved was accurate prediction of HLA-A and HLA-B alleles in most subjects.

CDR1 is SEHNR, CDR2 FQNEAQ, per germline (reference sequence). The CDR3 is 15 amino acids. Trimming removed 1 base from V and 3 bases from J; junction bases left unmatched: 0. Use of 60 Vbeta and 13 Jbeta primers characterized the PCR. Only in-frame clones appear in the TCRdb table, and some are missing; sequencing was by immunoSEQ multiplex PCR. The sample includes more than 75,000 clones, roughly 79% of them seen just once. As to this clone: Its antigen is undetermined.

Source material: PBMCs. This sequence was found in a middle-aged woman in good health and CMV-seronegative. The chain has TRBV7-9 and TRBJ2-7; 13 nucleotides align to TRBD2. The CDR3 DNA follows: TGTGCCAGCAGCTTAGGGACTAGCGGGGGCTACGAGCAGTACTTC. Residues: CASSLGTSGGYEQYF.